The 25 T cell receptor beta chains presented below share a single source sample, sequenced in a study of shared clonotypes between healthy human individuals (dated by TCRdb to the early 2020s). Preparation of the library involved the immunoSEQ multiplex PCR assay. Sourced from immuneACCESS, this table was stored by TCRdb with only in-frame sequences that have V and J called. A share of the clones is absent; for the studies checked, an unresolved V gene accounts for under half, and the remainder has no known explanation. Across this sample there are more than 1,200,000 clones, with 98% to 99% seen only once. The top ten constitute approximately 0.4% of the sample. The specimen was naive CD4+ T cells sorted from blood. The intended sense of this specimen's cell subset or site label: CD45RA+ positively selected. The receptors were sampled from a man younger than 45 in good health.

V usage is TRBV11-2 and J usage is TRBJ1-3; D possibly corresponds to TRBD1 (6 bases). Deletions cut 6 bases from V and 10 bases from J, with 16 bases between. Germline CDR1 is SGHAT and CDR2 is FQNNGV. The CDR3 runs to 13 residues. CDR3 DNA: TGTGCCAGCAGTAAAGAACGGGGGCTAACCATATATTTT. Translation gives CASSKERGLTIYF.

The chain is built from TRBV6-5 and TRBJ1-1; a possible D gene is TRBD1 (5 bases). Trimming cost V 5 bases and J 7 bases, with 11 bases left between them. The CDR3 extends over 12 amino acids. Germline V gene data show CDR1 as MNHEY and CDR2 as SVGAGI. The CDR3 DNA is TGTGCCAGCAGTACTAGGGGTTATGAAGCTTTCTTT. This translates into CASSTRGYEAFF.

The V and J genes are TRBV7-9 and TRBJ1-1; D uncertain. Germline CDR1 and CDR2: SEHNR and FQNEAQ (reference sequence). CDR3 length: 15 amino acids. V lost 3 bases and J lost 4, with 15 bases in between. CDR3 region: CASSFRTRFGTEAFF. CDR3 DNA: TGTGCCAGCAGCTTTCGAACCCGGTTTGGCACTGAAGCTTTCTTT.

The genes are TRBV18 and TRBJ1-1, with 7 bases fitting TRBD1. CDR3 size: 13 residues. The junction had 6 bases not matched to a gene; V was cut back by 3 bases and J by 8 bases. Looked up from germline, CDR1 is KGHSH and CDR2 is LQKENI. The CDR3 sequence is CASSPGTALEAFF. In nucleotides, the CDR3 is TGTGCCAGCTCACCCGGGACAGCGCTCGAAGCTTTCTTT.

V gene TRBV2 combines with J gene TRBJ2-7; 11 bases align to TRBD2. Trimming cost V 4 bases and J 4 bases; bases outside gene matches: 3. CDR3 length: 14 residues. From germline, CDR1 is SNHLY and CDR2 FYNNEI. In nucleotides, the CDR3 is TGTGCCAGCAGTGGGGCTAGCGGGGGGTACGAGCAGTACTTC. Translated: CASSGASGGYEQYF.

V usage is TRBV5-4 and J usage is TRBJ2-1, with a weak D call TRBD2 (5 bases). In germline, CDR1 is SGHNT, CDR2 YYREEE (reference sequence). The V gene lost 6 bases and the J gene lost 5 bases, with 18 bases spanning the gap. CDR3 length: 15 residues. The CDR3 DNA reads TGTGCCAGCACCACAGTAGCGTCCTGGCACAATGAGCAGTTCTTC. Protein: CASTTVASWHNEQFF.

The J gene is TRBJ1-1, the V gene TRBV5-6; 7 nucleotides line up with TRBD1. The CDR3 runs 14 residues. With V trimmed by 1 base and J by 4 bases, 4 bases remained unmatched. The V gene's germline CDR1 is SGHDT and CDR2 YYEEEE. This CDR3 is CASSLPQGGTEAFF. The CDR3 bases are TGTGCCAGCAGCTTGCCTCAGGGGGGCACTGAAGCTTTCTTT.

J is TRBJ2-5 and V is TRBV5-1; no clear D. V dropped 0 bases and J dropped 1 base, with 10 bases sitting between them. Germline values: CDR1 SGHRS, CDR2 YFSETQ. The CDR3 loop spans 15 amino acids. As DNA, the CDR3 is TGCGCCAGCAGCTTGGCCAGCCCAAGCCAAGAGACCCAGTACTTC. Protein sequence: CASSLASPSQETQYF.

The rearrangement uses TRBV9 and TRBJ2-7, with D possibly matching TRBD1 (6 bases). The CDR3 has 14 amino acids. The germline V gene has CDR1 SGDLS and CDR2 YYNGEE. Deletions cut 5 bases from V and 2 bases from J, with 14 bases between. The chain's CDR3 is CASRVDRRTYEQYF. CDR3 nucleotides: TGTGCCAGCAGAGTTGACAGGCGTACCTACGAGCAGTACTTC.

The chain uses TRBV27 and TRBJ2-7; the D gene is possibly TRBD2 (6 bases). Germline lookup yields CDR1 MNHEY and CDR2 SMNVEV (reference sequence). The length of the CDR3 is 14 residues. V lost 5 bases to trimming and J lost 3 bases, with 14 bases between them. The CDR3 sequence is CASSTRRGGYEQYF. DNA for the CDR3: TGTGCCAGCAGTACCCGAAGGGGAGGCTACGAGCAGTACTTC.

The chain links TRBV18 to TRBJ2-7; the D gene is possibly TRBD1 (7 bases). CDR1 is KGHSH, CDR2 LQKENI, per germline. The CDR3 contains 16 residues. Deletions cut 1 base from V and 2 bases from J, with 15 bases between. The CDR3 region is CASSPLRAGGPYEQYF. As DNA, the CDR3 is TGTGCCAGCTCACCACTGCGCGCAGGGGGGCCCTACGAGCAGTACTTC.

This chain links TRBV7-9 with TRBJ2-5; a possible D gene is TRBD2 (5 bases). Germline V lookup: CDR1 SEHNR, CDR2 FQNEAQ (reference sequence). The V and J ends lost 0 bases and 5 bases respectively, with 13 bases between them. CDR3 length: 15 residues. The CDR3 loop reads CASSLARELSETQYF. CDR3 nucleotide sequence: TGTGCCAGCAGCTTAGCGAGGGAACTGTCCGAGACCCAGTACTTC.

This clone is a singleton in its sample. V and J are TRBV5-6 and TRBJ1-1; tentative D call: TRBD1 (5 bases). Germline lookup yields CDR1 SGHDT and CDR2 YYEEEE. Trimming cost V 1 base and J 5 bases, with 9 bases left between them. The CDR3 sequence is 13 residues long. The CDR3 here is CASSLRGGTEAFF. Here the CDR3 DNA reads TGTGCCAGCAGCTTGAGGGGAGGTACTGAAGCTTTCTTT.

The V and J genes are TRBV4-1 and TRBJ2-7; no reliable D call. V lost 1 base and J lost 3, with 16 bases in between. The CDR3 loop spans 16 amino acids. In germline, CDR1 is MGHRA, CDR2 YSYEKL. The CDR3 region is CASSQVSAEMRYEQYF. CDR3 nucleotides: TGCGCCAGCAGCCAAGTGTCCGCTGAAATGCGCTACGAGCAGTACTTC.

This chain uses TRBV7-2 with TRBJ2-3; 11 nucleotides match TRBD2. J gave up 1 base and V 1 base, and 4 bases lay outside the gene matches. CDR3 length: 17 residues. Looked up from germline, CDR1 is SGHTA and CDR2 is FQGNSA. The CDR3 bases are TGTGCCAGCAGCTTAGTTCCGGGACTAGCGGGCACAGATACGCAGTATTTT. Its protein is CASSLVPGLAGTDTQYF.

The rearrangement links TRBV30 to TRBJ2-7, with D possibly called TRBD1 or TRBD2 (5 bases each). Between the trimmed V and J ends, which lost 0 bases and 3 bases, there was a span of 12 bases. This CDR3 contains 14 residues. Germline CDR1 is GTSNPN and CDR2 is SVGIG (reference sequence). The chain's CDR3 is CAWSVGRGNYEQYF. In DNA form, the CDR3 reads TGTGCCTGGAGTGTAGGACGGGGCAACTACGAGCAGTACTTC.

This sequence joins TRBV29-1 and TRBJ1-2, with D unresolved. Germline values: CDR1 SQVTM, CDR2 ANQGSEA. The CDR3 runs to 14 residues. V was clipped by 5 bases and J by 0 bases, with 13 bases between them. The CDR3 here is CSVFSGVTNYGYTF. Here the CDR3 DNA reads TGCAGCGTTTTCTCCGGGGTTACTAACTATGGCTACACCTTC.

The chain couples TRBV15 to TRBJ1-3, with a possible D match to TRBD1 (5 bases). Germline V gene lookup returns CDR1 LNHNV and CDR2 YYDKDF (reference sequence). V shed 1 base and J shed 2 bases, with 9 bases lying between them. The CDR3 has 15 residues. The chain's CDR3 is CATSRAPGPGNTIYF. CDR3 bases: TGTGCCACCAGCAGAGCTCCGGGACCTGGAAACACCATATATTTT.

This clone was observed a single time. The chain uses TRBV11-3 and TRBJ2-1; TRBD2 aligns across 7 bases. The CDR3 spans 13 residues. V was clipped by 2 bases and J by 6 bases; unmatched bases: 1. Germline V gene sequence: CDR1 SGHNT, CDR2 YENEEA. CDR3 residues: CASSLLAGNEQFF. In nucleotides, the CDR3 is TGTGCCAGCAGCTTATTAGCGGGCAATGAGCAGTTCTTC.

CDR3 region: CASSLRGFNYEQYF. As DNA, the CDR3 is TGTGCCAGCAGCTTACGGGGTTTTAACTACGAGCAGTACTTC. The genes are TRBV7-6 and TRBJ2-7; tentative D call: TRBD2 (5 bases). Germline V CDR1 and CDR2: SGHVS, FNYEAQ. This CDR3 region has 14 residues. Trimming left V 2 bases short and J 3 bases short, with 11 bases between.

The chain couples TRBV6-6 to TRBJ2-3; D remains unclear. Trimming took 2 bases from V and 5 from J, leaving 11 bases between them. CDR1 is MNHNY and CDR2 is SVGAGI in the germline V gene (reference sequence). The CDR3 extends over 14 amino acids. CDR3 in amino acids: CASSYITPRDTQYF. DNA of the CDR3: TGTGCCAGCAGTTACATTACGCCGAGAGATACGCAGTATTTT.

Concerning this clone itself: Other DNA sequences within the sample encode an identical CDR3. J is TRBJ1-2 and V is TRBV18; 9 bases are shared with TRBD1. Per the germline V gene, CDR1 is KGHSH and CDR2 is LQKENI. Trimming at V came to 6 bases and at J to 6 bases, leaving 5 bases not matched to a gene. The CDR3 extends over 13 amino acids. CDR3 in amino acids: CASSPGTGNGYTF. For the CDR3, the DNA is TGTGCCAGCTCCCCCGGGACAGGGAATGGCTACACCTTC.

The V gene is TRBV7-8, the J gene TRBJ2-7; a weak D match, TRBD2 (5 bases). V was cut by 5 bases and J by 3 bases, with 14 bases left in between. The CDR3 extends over 14 amino acids. Germline CDR1 reads SGHVS; CDR2 reads FQNEAQ. The CDR3 DNA is TGTGCCAGCAGCATCGGGATACTTATCTACGAGCAGTACTTC. Amino acids: CASSIGILIYEQYF.

This clone occurred once. The CDR3 loop is CASCHEQYF. The CDR3 DNA reads TGCGCCAGCTGTCACGAGCAGTACTTC. The genes are TRBV10-1 and TRBJ2-7; no clear D gene. This CDR3 is built from 9 residues. With 8 bases removed from V and 5 bases from J, the gap between germline ends came to 4 bases. Germline lookup yields CDR1 WNHNN and CDR2 SYGVQD (reference sequence).

This chain links TRBV10-2 with TRBJ1-3, with D unclear. This CDR3 has 15 residues. V shed 8 bases and J shed 0 bases, with 14 bases lying between them. Germline V gene sequence: CDR1 WSHSY, CDR2 SAAADI. The CDR3 is CASRDTANSGNTIYF. The CDR3 DNA follows: TGCGCCAGCCGAGATACAGCGAACTCTGGAAACACCATATATTTT.